The following is a T cell receptor beta chain sequence with its context. This entry is derived from a study of blood T cell repertoires in COVID-19. The CDR3 spans 13 residues. The germline V gene has CDR1 LNHDA and CDR2 SQIVND (reference sequence). J lost 8 bases, V lost 7 bases, and 9 bases had no gene match. This table comes from immunoSEQ multiplex PCR, and its TCRdb copy is limited to in-frame clones, with some not included. This sample carries 250,000 to 300,000 clones, approximately 90% of them seen once, and the ten largest clones take approximately 4.3%. Sequenced: peripheral blood. The clonotype was recovered from a man aged 40-50 years with acute or convalescent COVID-19. The chain carries TRBV19 and TRBJ1-2; TRBD1 aligns across 8 bases. This chain's CDR3 is CASTLDRGGGYTF. The CDR3 nucleotides read TGTGCCAGTACCCTCGACAGGGGAGGCGGCTACACCTTC.